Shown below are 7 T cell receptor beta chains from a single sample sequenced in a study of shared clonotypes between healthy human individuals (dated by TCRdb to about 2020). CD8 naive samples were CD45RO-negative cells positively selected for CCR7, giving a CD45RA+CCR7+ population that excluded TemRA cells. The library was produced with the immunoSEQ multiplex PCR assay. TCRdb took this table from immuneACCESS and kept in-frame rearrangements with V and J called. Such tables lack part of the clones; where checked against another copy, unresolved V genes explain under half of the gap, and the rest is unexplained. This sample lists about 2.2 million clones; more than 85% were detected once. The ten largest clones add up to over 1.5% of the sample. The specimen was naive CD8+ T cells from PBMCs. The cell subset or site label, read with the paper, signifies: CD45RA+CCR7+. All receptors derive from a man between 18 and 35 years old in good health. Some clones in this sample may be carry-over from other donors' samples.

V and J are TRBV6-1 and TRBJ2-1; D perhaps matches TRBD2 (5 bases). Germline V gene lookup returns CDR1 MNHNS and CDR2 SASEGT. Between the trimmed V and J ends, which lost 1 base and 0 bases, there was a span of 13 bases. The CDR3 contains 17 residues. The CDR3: CASSEGGWDVSYNEQFF. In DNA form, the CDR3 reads TGTGCCAGCAGTGAAGGAGGGTGGGATGTCTCCTACAATGAGCAGTTCTTC.

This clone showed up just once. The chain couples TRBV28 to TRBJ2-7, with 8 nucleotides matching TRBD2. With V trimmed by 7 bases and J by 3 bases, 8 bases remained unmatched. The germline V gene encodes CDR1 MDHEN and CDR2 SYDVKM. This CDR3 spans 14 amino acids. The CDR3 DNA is TGTGCCAGCAATCCTATGACTAGCGTCTACGAGCAGTACTTC. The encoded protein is CASNPMTSVYEQYF.

The CDR3 loop is CASSSPRDWVYEQYF. The CDR3 DNA follows: TGTGCCAGCAGTTCGCCGCGGGACTGGGTCTACGAGCAGTACTTC. This chain connects TRBV28 to TRBJ2-7, with D perhaps TRBD2 (6 bases). The CDR3 spans 15 residues. Germline V gives CDR1 MDHEN, CDR2 SYDVKM. V lost 4 bases, J lost 3 bases, and 16 bases lay in between.

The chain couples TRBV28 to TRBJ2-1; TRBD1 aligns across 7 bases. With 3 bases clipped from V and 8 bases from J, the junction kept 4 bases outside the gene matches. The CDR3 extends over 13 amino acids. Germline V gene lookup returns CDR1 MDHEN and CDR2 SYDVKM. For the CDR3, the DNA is TGTGCCAGCAGTTTGGAAGGGGGCGATGAGCAGTTCTTC. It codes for CASSLEGGDEQFF.

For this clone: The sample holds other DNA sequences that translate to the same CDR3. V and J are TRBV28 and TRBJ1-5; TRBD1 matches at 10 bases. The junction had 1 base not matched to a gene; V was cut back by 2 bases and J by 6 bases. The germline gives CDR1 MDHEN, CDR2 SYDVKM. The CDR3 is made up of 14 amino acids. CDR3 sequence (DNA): TGTGCCAGCAGTTTAGGACAGGGGGTTCAGCCCCAGCATTTT. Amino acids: CASSLGQGVQPQHF.

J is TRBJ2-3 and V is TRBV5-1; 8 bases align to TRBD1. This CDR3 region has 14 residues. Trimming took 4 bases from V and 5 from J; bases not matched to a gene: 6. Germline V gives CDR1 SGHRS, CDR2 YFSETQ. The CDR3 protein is CASSAGQGGDTQYF. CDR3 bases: TGCGCCAGCAGCGCCGGACAGGGAGGAGATACGCAGTATTTT.

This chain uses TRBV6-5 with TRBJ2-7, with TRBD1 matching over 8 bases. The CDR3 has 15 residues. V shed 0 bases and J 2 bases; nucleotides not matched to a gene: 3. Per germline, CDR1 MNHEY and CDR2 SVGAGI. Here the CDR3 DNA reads TGTGCCAGCAGTTACTCGGGACAGGTTACCTACGAGCAGTACTTC. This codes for CASSYSGQVTYEQYF.